The entry below describes one TCR beta chain. Its antigen is still unknown. Germline V gene data show CDR1 as SNHLY and CDR2 as FYNNEI. Trimming took 7 bases from V and 3 from J, leaving 10 bases between them. The CDR3 is made up of 13 amino acids. This sample is part of a study of glioma-infiltrating T cells after dendritic cell vaccination. Study observations and caveats: Longer survival after dendritic cell vaccination followed higher pretreatment TIL content.

Profiled with immunoSEQ multiplex PCR; TCRdb holds only in-frame clones, not every one. The sample has about 67,000 clones, 81% seen once; the top ten hold 7.9%. The clonotype was recovered from a human donor with glioblastoma. The chain carries TRBV2 and TRBJ2-1; D is perhaps TRBD2 (5 bases). The material was blood, obtained before dendritic cell vaccination. CDR3 DNA sequence: TGTGCCAGCACCCGGGAAAACTACAATGAGCAGTTCTTC. Protein: CASTRENYNEQFF.